The clone carrying this T cell receptor beta chain has a count of ten or more. RNA transcripts were the source from which TCR beta CDR3 regions were amplified. HTBI primers were used in a first-round RT-PCR, which preceded a second-round multiplex PCR. TCRdb itself ran the multiplex PCR reads through MiXCR, one entry per CDR3 protein. The repertoire holds about 740,000 distinct CDR3 sequences, with about 44% as singletons. The record originates from a study of Graves' ophthalmopathy and Graves' hyperthyroidism. This receptor was taken from an adult man with Graves' ophthalmopathy. Sequenced input: peripheral blood.

CDR3: CASSGPGQGSETQYF. The CDR3 DNA follows: TGTGCCAGCAGTGGGCCGGGACAGGGGTCGGAGACCCAGTACTTC. This chain connects TRBV6-1 to TRBJ2-5, with 10 bases matching TRBD1. From germline, CDR1 is MNHNS and CDR2 SASEGT. The CDR3 loop spans 15 amino acids. With V trimmed by 4 bases and J by 5 bases, 7 bases remained unmatched.